Included here is one TCR beta chain sequence, with context. Its antigen is not identified. These data come from a study of cytomegalovirus exposure and HLA in healthy donors. Study-level findings and limits: Relative to equally common others, HLA-associated TCR beta chains showed greater clonal expansion in a later analysis. Later analysis identified about 17,000 TCR beta sequences associated with HLA alleles, using a false discovery rate threshold of 0.05. A prior analysis recorded that most TCR beta V segments were productive about 90% or about 30% of the time.

Germline CDR1 is GTSNPN and CDR2 is SVGIG (reference sequence). CDR3 length equals 11 residues. The ends lost 5 bases at V and 3 bases at J; junction bases unmatched: 1. With 60 Vbeta and 13 Jbeta primers, the PCR was carried out. Sequencing was performed with immunoSEQ multiplex PCR; in TCRdb, only in-frame clones are kept and a portion is missing. The table lists approximately 70,000 clones, around 74% of them singletons. The chain is built from TRBV30 and TRBJ2-7, with 7 bases aligning to TRBD1. This TCR was recovered from a human donor in good health. Material: PBMCs. Here the CDR3 DNA reads TGTGCCTGGGACAGGGACTACGAGCAGTACTTC. It specifies CAWDRDYEQYF.